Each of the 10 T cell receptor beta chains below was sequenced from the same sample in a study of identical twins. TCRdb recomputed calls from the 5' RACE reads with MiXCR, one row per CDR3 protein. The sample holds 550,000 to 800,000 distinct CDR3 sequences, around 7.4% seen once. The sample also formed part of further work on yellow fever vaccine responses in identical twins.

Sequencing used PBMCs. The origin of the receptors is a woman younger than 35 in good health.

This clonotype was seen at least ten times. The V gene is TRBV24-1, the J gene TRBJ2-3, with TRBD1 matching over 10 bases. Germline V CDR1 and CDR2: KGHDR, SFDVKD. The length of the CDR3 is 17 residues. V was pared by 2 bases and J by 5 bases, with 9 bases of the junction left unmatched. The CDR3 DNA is TGTGCCACCAGTGATTCGCCGGGACAGGGGATGAAAGATACGCAGTATTTT. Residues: CATSDSPGQGMKDTQYF.

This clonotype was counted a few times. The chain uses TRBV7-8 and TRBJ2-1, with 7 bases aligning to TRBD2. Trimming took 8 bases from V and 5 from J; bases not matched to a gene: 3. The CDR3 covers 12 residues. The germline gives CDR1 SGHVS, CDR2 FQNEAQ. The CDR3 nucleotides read TGTGCCAGCGGGAGGGCAAACAATGAGCAGTTCTTC. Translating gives CASGRANNEQFF.

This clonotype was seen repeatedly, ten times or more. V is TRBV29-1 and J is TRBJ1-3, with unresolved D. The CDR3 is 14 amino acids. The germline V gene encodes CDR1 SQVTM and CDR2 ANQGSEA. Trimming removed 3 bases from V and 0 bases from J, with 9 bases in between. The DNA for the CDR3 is TGCAGCGTTGAGGGCAGCTACTCTGGAAACACCATATATTTT. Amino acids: CSVEGSYSGNTIYF.

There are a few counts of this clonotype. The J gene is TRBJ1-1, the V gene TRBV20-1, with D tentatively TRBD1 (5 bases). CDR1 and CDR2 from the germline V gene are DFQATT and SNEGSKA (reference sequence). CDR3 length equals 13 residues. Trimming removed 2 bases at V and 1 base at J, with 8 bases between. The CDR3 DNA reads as TGCAGTGCTAGACCTACAGGGAACACTGAAGCTTTCTTT. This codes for CSARPTGNTEAFF.

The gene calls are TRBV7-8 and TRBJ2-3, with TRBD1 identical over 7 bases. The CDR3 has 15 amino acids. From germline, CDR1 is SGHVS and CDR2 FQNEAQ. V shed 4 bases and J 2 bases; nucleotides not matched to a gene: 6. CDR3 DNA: TGTGCCAGCAGCTCCGGGACAGTGGTCACAGATACGCAGTATTTT. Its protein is CASSSGTVVTDTQYF.

The CDR3 spells CASSLGLASYYEQYF. The CDR3 coding sequence is TGTGCCAGCAGCCTAGGACTAGCGTCTTACTACGAGCAGTACTTC. The gene calls are TRBV3-1 and TRBJ2-7; 9 positions agree with TRBD2. Germline V gene lookup returns CDR1 LGHDT and CDR2 YNNKEL (reference sequence). V was clipped by 4 bases and J by 3 bases; unmatched bases: 7. This CDR3 is 15 amino acids long.

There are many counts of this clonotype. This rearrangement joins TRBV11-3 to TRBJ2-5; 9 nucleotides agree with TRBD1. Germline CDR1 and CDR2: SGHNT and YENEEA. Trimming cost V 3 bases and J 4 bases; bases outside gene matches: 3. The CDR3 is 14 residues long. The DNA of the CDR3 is TGTGCCAGCAGCTTCGGACAGGGGCGAGAGACCCAGTACTTC. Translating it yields CASSFGQGRETQYF.

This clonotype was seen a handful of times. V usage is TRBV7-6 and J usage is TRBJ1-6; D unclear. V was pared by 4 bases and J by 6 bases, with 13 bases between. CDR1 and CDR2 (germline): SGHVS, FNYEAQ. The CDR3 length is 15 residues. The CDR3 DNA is TGTGCCAGCAGCTCCAGGCCCGATATTAATTCACCCCTCCACTTT. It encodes CASSSRPDINSPLHF.

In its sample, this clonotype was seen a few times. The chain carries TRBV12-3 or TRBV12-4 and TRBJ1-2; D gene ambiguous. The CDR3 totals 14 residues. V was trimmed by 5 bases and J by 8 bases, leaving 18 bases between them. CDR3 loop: CASSPPGSYWGYTF. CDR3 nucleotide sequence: TGTGCCAGCAGTCCCCCCGGTTCCTACTGGGGCTACACCTTC.

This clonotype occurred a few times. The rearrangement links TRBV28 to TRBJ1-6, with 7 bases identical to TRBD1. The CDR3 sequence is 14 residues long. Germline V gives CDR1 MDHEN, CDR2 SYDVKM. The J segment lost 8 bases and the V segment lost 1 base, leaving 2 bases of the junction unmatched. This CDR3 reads CASSLSRGDSPLHF. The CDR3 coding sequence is TGTGCCAGCAGTTTATCCAGGGGGGATTCACCCCTCCACTTT.